These 30 T cell receptor beta chains share one sample of origin, sequenced in a study of T cell responses to AZD1222 COVID-19 vaccine. The assay was immunoSEQ multiplex PCR, and TCRdb's table has in-frame clones only and misses some. Of under 200,000 clones in the sample, almost 95% are singletons; the top ten hold over 1%. Sequenced here: peripheral blood, sampled on day 0 of AZD1222 vaccination. The source of these receptors is an adult in good health.

The gene calls are TRBV6-5 and TRBJ1-3; D unclear. The V gene lost 6 bases and the J gene lost 0 bases, with 3 bases spanning the gap. CDR3 length equals 12 residues. The germline V gene encodes CDR1 MNHEY and CDR2 SVGAGI. CDR3 in amino acids: CASRDSGNTIYF. CDR3 nucleotides: TGTGCCAGCAGGGACTCTGGAAACACCATATATTTT.

V gene TRBV5-1 combines with J gene TRBJ2-2, with 8 positions matching TRBD1. The CDR3 extends over 16 amino acids. Germline V gives CDR1 SGHRS, CDR2 YFSETQ. Losses at the gene ends were 3 bases for V and 6 bases for J; bases not matched to a gene: 10. CDR3: CASSSWTGHSPGELFF. CDR3 nucleotides: TGCGCCAGCAGCTCCTGGACAGGGCATAGTCCCGGGGAGCTGTTTTTT.

By proportion, this clone is medium-sized. V gene TRBV29-1 combines with J gene TRBJ2-1, with TRBD1 matching over 8 bases. The CDR3 sequence is 12 residues long. V was pared by 7 bases and J by 9 bases, with 8 bases of the junction left unmatched. Germline lookup yields CDR1 SQVTM and CDR2 ANQGSEA. CDR3 loop: CSAIGQGGEQFF. As DNA, the CDR3 is TGCAGCGCTATCGGACAGGGAGGTGAGCAGTTCTTC.

The chain recombines TRBV18 with TRBJ1-3; D not resolved. This CDR3 is built from 14 residues. The V end was cut by 0 bases, the J end by 5 bases, with 8 bases between. Germline-derived CDR1 and CDR2 are KGHSH and LQKENI. CDR3 DNA: TGTGCCAGCTCACCACCAGGAGATCGAAACACCATATATTTT. This codes for CASSPPGDRNTIYF. The complete variable domain, with remaining parts taken from reference TRBV18 and TRBJ1-3, reads NAGVMQNPRHLVRRRGQEARLRCSPMKGHSHVYWYRQLPEEGLKFMVYLQKENIIDESGMPKERFSAEFPKEGPSILRIQQVVRGDSAAYFCASSPPGDRNTIYFGEGSWLTVV.

The chain is built from TRBV13 and TRBJ2-5; the match to TRBD1 covers 7 bases. Germline CDR1 is PRHDT and CDR2 is FYEKMQ (reference sequence). This CDR3 is built from 14 residues. The V segment lost 5 bases and the J segment 4 bases; nucleotides outside the gene matches: 7. As DNA, the CDR3 is TGTGCCAGCAGCCGCCCGGGACAGAGAGAGACCCAGTACTTC. It is translated as CASSRPGQRETQYF. The variable domain in full, completed from reference TRBV13 and TRBJ2-5, reads AAGVIQSPRHLIKEKRETATLKCYPIPRHDTVYWYQQGPGQDPQFLISFYEKMQSDKGSIPDRFSAQQFSDYHSELNMSSLELGDSALYFCASSRPGQRETQYFGPGTRLLVL.

This clone was recorded only once. The chain has TRBV5-1 and TRBJ2-7, with D possibly TRBD1 on 6 matching bases. V was trimmed by 6 bases and J by 5 bases, leaving 15 bases between them. The CDR3 length is 13 residues. From germline, CDR1 is SGHRS and CDR2 YFSETQ. CDR3 amino acids: CASNPATGNEQYF. The CDR3 DNA sequence: TGCGCCAGCAACCCGGCCACAGGGAACGAGCAGTACTTC.

This clone was detected only a few times. CDR3 nucleotide sequence: TGCGCCAGCAGCCAAGAGGCAGGGGCGACCGGGGAGCTGTTTTTT. Protein: CASSQEAGATGELFF. This chain connects TRBV4-1 to TRBJ2-2, with D possibly TRBD1 on 6 matching bases. The V gene's germline CDR1 is MGHRA and CDR2 YSYEKL. Trimming pared 0 bases from V and 5 bases from J, leaving 10 bases between. The length of the CDR3 is 15 residues.

The chain is built from TRBV6-5 and TRBJ1-1, with 10 nucleotides matching TRBD1. Germline V CDR1 and CDR2: MNHEY, SVGAGI. The CDR3 covers 14 residues. Germline trimming cut 6 bases from V and 2 bases from J; bases unmatched to any gene: 3. The CDR3, as DNA: TGTGCCAGCAGCCGGACAGGGGGAAACACTGAAGCTTTCTTT. This encodes CASSRTGGNTEAFF.

This chain joins TRBV5-1 and TRBJ1-1; no reliable D call. Trimming cost V 4 bases and J 4 bases, with 14 bases left between them. Germline CDR1 reads SGHRS; CDR2 reads YFSETQ. The CDR3 has 14 amino acids. DNA of the CDR3: TGCGCCAGCAGCCTGGGGTCGGCGGGCACTGAAGCTTTCTTT. Its translation is CASSLGSAGTEAFF.

V is TRBV19 and J is TRBJ1-6; 7 positions agree with TRBD1. The length of the CDR3 is 13 residues. Germline V lookup: CDR1 LNHDA, CDR2 SQIVND (reference sequence). J lost 7 bases, V lost 10 bases, and 7 bases had no gene match. CDR3 sequence (DNA): TGTGCCACTACAGGGGATCGGAATTCACCCCTCCACTTT. It encodes CATTGDRNSPLHF.

The chain combines TRBV6-5 with TRBJ2-7; 11 bases fit TRBD2. The CDR3 spans 16 residues. With V trimmed by 0 bases and J by 0 bases, 1 base remained unmatched. Per the germline V gene, CDR1 is MNHEY and CDR2 is SVGAGI. Here the CDR3 reads CASSYSSGGASYEQYF. CDR3 bases: TGTGCCAGCAGTTACTCTAGCGGGGGGGCCTCCTACGAGCAGTACTTC.

This clone was detected only once. V gene TRBV6-4 combines with J gene TRBJ1-6; no reliable D call. Trimming took 2 bases from V and 7 from J, leaving 3 bases between them. This CDR3 has 12 amino acids. Germline CDR1 reads MRHNA; CDR2 reads SNTAGT. CDR3 nucleotides: TGTGCCAGCAGTGACAGGAATTCACCCCTCCACTTT. It translates to CASSDRNSPLHF.

The rearrangement joins TRBV12-3 or TRBV12-4 to TRBJ2-3, with D unresolved. Trimming took off 4 bases at V and 14 bases at J, with 16 bases between the two ends. The CDR3 runs 12 residues. The CDR3 nucleotides read TGTGCCAGCAGTTGGTCCGGGTCTCATCCGTATTTT. Its protein is CASSWSGSHPYF.

The chain joins TRBV13 to TRBJ1-1; D gene unclear. Trimming left V 2 bases short and J 1 base short, with 11 bases between. Germline V gene data show CDR1 as PRHDT and CDR2 as FYEKMQ (reference sequence). This CDR3 region has 15 residues. As DNA, the CDR3 is TGTGCCAGCAGCTTACGGGTCGTGGGGAACACTGAAGCTTTCTTT. Amino acid sequence: CASSLRVVGNTEAFF.

This clone was recorded only once. The DNA of the CDR3 is TGTGCCAGCAGCTTGGGAGGACAGGGAGCCTACGAGCAGTACTTC. Its protein is CASSLGGQGAYEQYF. The rearrangement joins TRBV5-4 to TRBJ2-7, with 8 bases identical to TRBD1. The CDR3 is made up of 15 amino acids. The germline V gene encodes CDR1 SGHNT and CDR2 YYREEE (reference sequence). V lost 0 bases to trimming and J lost 2 bases; unmatched junction nucleotides: 4.

J is TRBJ1-1 and V is TRBV20-1; D ambiguous. Germline values: CDR1 DFQATT, CDR2 SNEGSKA (reference sequence). V was trimmed by 3 bases and J by 9 bases, leaving 17 bases between them. The CDR3 has 13 residues. The CDR3 nucleotides are TGCAGTGCTAGTGACCGGGAGATGGTCCAAGCTTTCTTT. Translation gives CSASDREMVQAFF.

This chain joins TRBV21-1 and TRBJ2-7; TRBD2 reflects the table's D call only, with no check against the DNA. TRBV21-1 is a listed pseudogene. The CDR3 covers 16 residues. The CDR3 nucleotides read TGTGCCAGCAGCAAAGAACCGGGACTATACACTAACGAGCAGTACTTC. This gives the protein CASSKEPGLYTNEQYF.

This clone was seen only once. This chain connects TRBV4-1 to TRBJ1-4; D gene ambiguous. V lost 4 bases and J lost 0, with 9 bases in between. CDR1 and CDR2 from the germline V gene are MGHRA and YSYEKL. The CDR3 is 15 amino acids. The CDR3 bases are TGCGCCAGCAGCCCCGACGGAACAACTAATGAAAAACTGTTTTTT. Protein: CASSPDGTTNEKLFF.

This clone was picked up a small number of times. This chain links TRBV3-1 (or the pseudogene TRBV3-2) with TRBJ1-2; no firm D call. Between the trimmed V and J ends, which lost 4 bases and 5 bases, there was a span of 11 bases. Germline-derived CDR1 and CDR2 are LGHDT and YNNKEL (reference sequence). This CDR3 has 13 residues. The CDR3 is CASSPDGQYGYTF. CDR3 nucleotide sequence: TGTGCCAGCAGCCCGGACGGGCAGTATGGCTACACCTTC.

The CDR3 DNA follows: TGTGCCAGCAGTCAAGTGGGGCGGCTAGCGGGGGGGAGTCGTCGGGAGACCCAGTACTTC. The encoded protein is CASSQVGRLAGGSRRETQYF. The gene calls are TRBV27 and TRBJ2-5; 12 bases are shared with TRBD2. V lost 5 bases to trimming and J lost 5 bases; unmatched junction nucleotides: 21. The CDR3 spans 20 residues. Germline V gene data show CDR1 as MNHEY and CDR2 as SMNVEV (reference sequence).

CDR3 coding DNA: TGTGCCAGCAGCCCTCCAGGACGCAACTATGGCTACACCTTC. It specifies CASSPPGRNYGYTF. The rearrangement uses TRBV9 and TRBJ1-2; D remains ambiguous. The CDR3 is made up of 14 amino acids. The V gene's germline CDR1 is SGDLS and CDR2 YYNGEE. Trimming removed 4 bases at V and 2 bases at J, with 12 bases between.

The chain's CDR3 is CASRPRQGEQPQHF. The CDR3 nucleotides are TGTGCCAGCAGACCGAGACAGGGGGAGCAGCCCCAGCATTTT. V is TRBV6-5 and J is TRBJ1-5; 9 bases agree with TRBD1. CDR1 is MNHEY and CDR2 is SVGAGI in the germline V gene. The CDR3 has 14 residues. Trimming cost V 6 bases and J 7 bases; bases outside gene matches: 7.

The V call is TRBV28, the J call TRBJ1-2; the match to TRBD1 covers 7 bases. The trim removed 7 bases at V and 4 bases at J, leaving 12 bases unmatched. The length of the CDR3 is 15 residues. Germline V gene lookup returns CDR1 MDHEN and CDR2 SYDVKM. DNA of the CDR3: TGTGCCAGCATGGGGGACAGCACGAACGCCTATGGCTACACCTTC. This encodes CASMGDSTNAYGYTF.

V gene TRBV7-8 combines with J gene TRBJ1-5; no firm D call. V was shortened by 5 bases and J by 2 bases, with 13 bases between the two germline ends. The V gene's germline CDR1 is SGHVS and CDR2 FQNEAQ. CDR3 length: 15 residues. The CDR3 sequence is CASSPGGGGNQPQHF. As DNA, the CDR3 is TGTGCCAGCAGCCCCGGTGGCGGAGGCAATCAGCCCCAGCATTTT. The full variable domain, completed using reference TRBV7-8 and TRBJ1-5, is GAGVSQSPRYKVAKRGQDVALRCDPISGHVSLFWYQQALGQGPEFLTYFQNEAQLDKSGLPSDRFFAERPEGSVSTLKIQRTQQEDSAVYLCASSPGGGGNQPQHFGDGTRLSIL.

The rearrangement joins TRBV29-1 to TRBJ1-2; no clear D. The CDR3 is made up of 11 amino acids. In germline, CDR1 is SQVTM, CDR2 ANQGSEA. V gave up 5 bases and J gave up 3 bases, with 7 bases separating them. CDR3 amino acids: CSVLKDYGYTF. The CDR3 bases are TGCAGCGTTCTAAAGGACTATGGCTACACCTTC.

This chain joins TRBV11-2 and TRBJ2-3; D could derive from TRBD1 or TRBD2 (5 bases each). The germline CDR1 and CDR2 sequences are SGHAT and FQNNGV. The V gene lost 5 bases and the J gene lost 8 bases, with 11 bases spanning the gap. The CDR3 has 12 amino acids. The CDR3 region is CASSERGVTQYF. Here the CDR3 DNA reads TGTGCCAGCAGCGAGAGAGGGGTTACGCAGTATTTT. The full variable domain, in which reference TRBV11-2 and TRBJ2-3 provide the parts outside the CDR3, is EAGVAQSPRYKIIEKRQSVAFWCNPISGHATLYWYQQILGQGPKLLIQFQNNGVVDDSQLPKDRFSAERLKGVDSTLKIQPAKLEDSAVYLCASSERGVTQYFGPGTRLTVL.

With regard to this clone: A junction end diverges from the germline sequence, so it may reflect a read error. CDR3 nucleotide sequence: TGTGCCAGCAGTCCGGGGGGGGACCAGGAGGACTTC. This translates into CASSPGGDQEDF. The chain is built from TRBV6-5 and TRBJ2-7, with TRBD2 matching over 8 bases. The CDR3 totals 12 residues. Germline loops: CDR1 MNHEY, CDR2 SVGAGI.

The chain is built from TRBV30 and TRBJ1-5, with D perhaps matching TRBD1 (5 bases). Germline values: CDR1 GTSNPN, CDR2 SVGIG (reference sequence). Deletions cut 0 bases from V and 8 bases from J, with 20 bases between. The CDR3 runs to 16 residues. The CDR3 DNA reads as TGTGCCTGGAGTGTACTTGGTAGGGGCCGGAGGGAGCCCCAGCATTTT. Its protein is CAWSVLGRGRREPQHF.

J is TRBJ2-7 and V is TRBV2; TRBD1 matches at 7 bases. The junction had 10 bases not matched to a gene; V was cut back by 7 bases and J by 4 bases. The CDR3 extends over 14 amino acids. Germline CDR1 SNHLY, CDR2 FYNNEI. This CDR3 is CASTPTGTAYEQYF. CDR3 nucleotide sequence: TGTGCCAGCACCCCTACCGGGACAGCTTACGAGCAGTACTTC.

Written as DNA, the CDR3 is TGTGCCAGCAGTTTAGTAGGACAGGGCACTGAAGCTTTCTTT. Protein: CASSLVGQGTEAFF. The J gene is TRBJ1-1, the V gene TRBV28, with TRBD1 matching over 8 bases. The junction had 3 bases not matched to a gene; V was cut back by 2 bases and J by 4 bases. CDR1 is MDHEN, CDR2 SYDVKM, per germline. The CDR3 is 14 residues long. The whole variable domain, remainder taken from reference TRBV28 and TRBJ1-1, is DVKVTQSSRYLVKRTGEKVFLECVQDMDHENMFWYRQDPGLGLRLIYFSYDVKMKEKGDIPEGYSVSREKKERFSLILESASTNQTSMYLCASSLVGQGTEAFFGQGTRLTVV.